The present T cell receptor (beta chain) was sequenced within a study of CD4 T cells in relation to SARS-CoV-2 and coronaviruses. Overall study context: ViraFEST: approximately ten-day antigen culture of PBMCs, then TCR beta CDR3 sequencing.

A remark on this clone: The antigen is not known.

Naive or memory CD4+ cells were cultured 1:1 with T cell-depleted PBMCs plus CEF. There are 14 residues in the CDR3. Germline V gene sequence: CDR1 MGHRA, CDR2 YSYEKL. The V end lost 1 base, the J end lost 4 bases, and 10 bases lay between the germline ends. CEF-cultured naive and memory CD4+ T cell DNA got survey-level sequencing. Measured with immunoSEQ multiplex PCR; TCRdb has only the in-frame clones, and not every one. This sample has about 41,000 clones, with 84% found just once. Study findings and constraints: Monoreactive clones expanded significantly more to SARS-CoV-2 than crossreactive clones did.

The sequenced material came from naive CD4+ T cells from PBMCs, cultured in vitro. Specified subset: naive CD4+ T cells isolated by negative enrichment. The receptor was derived from an adult with COVID-19. The J gene is TRBJ1-1, the V gene TRBV4-1; no firm D call. The CDR3 sequence: CASSQGLSGTEAFF. DNA of the CDR3: TGCGCCAGCAGCCAAGGACTGTCGGGCACTGAAGCTTTCTTT.